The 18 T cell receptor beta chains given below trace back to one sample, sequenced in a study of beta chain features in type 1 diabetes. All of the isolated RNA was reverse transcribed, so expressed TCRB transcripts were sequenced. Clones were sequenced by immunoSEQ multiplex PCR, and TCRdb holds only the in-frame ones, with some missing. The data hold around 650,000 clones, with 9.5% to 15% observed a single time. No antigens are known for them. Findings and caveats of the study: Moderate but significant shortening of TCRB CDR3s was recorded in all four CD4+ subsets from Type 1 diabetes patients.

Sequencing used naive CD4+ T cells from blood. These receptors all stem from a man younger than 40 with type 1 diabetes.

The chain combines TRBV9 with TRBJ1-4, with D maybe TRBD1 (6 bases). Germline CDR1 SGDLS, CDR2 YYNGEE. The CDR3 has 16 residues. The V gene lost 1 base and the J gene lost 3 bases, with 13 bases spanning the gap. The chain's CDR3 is CASSVNQGLANEKLFF. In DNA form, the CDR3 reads TGTGCCAGCAGCGTAAATCAGGGGTTGGCTAATGAAAAACTGTTTTTT.

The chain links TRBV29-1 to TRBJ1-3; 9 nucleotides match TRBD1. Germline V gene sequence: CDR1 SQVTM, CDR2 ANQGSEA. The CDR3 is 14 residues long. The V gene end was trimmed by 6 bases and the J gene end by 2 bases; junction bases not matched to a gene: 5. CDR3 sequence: CSVLRDRAGNTIYF. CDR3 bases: TGCAGCGTCTTACGGGACAGGGCTGGAAACACCATATATTTT.

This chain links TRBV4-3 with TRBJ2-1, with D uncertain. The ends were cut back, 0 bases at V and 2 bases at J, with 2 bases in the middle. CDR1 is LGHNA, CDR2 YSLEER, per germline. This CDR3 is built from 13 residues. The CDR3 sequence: CASSQETYNEQFF. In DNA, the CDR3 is TGCGCCAGCAGCCAAGAGACCTACAATGAGCAGTTCTTC.

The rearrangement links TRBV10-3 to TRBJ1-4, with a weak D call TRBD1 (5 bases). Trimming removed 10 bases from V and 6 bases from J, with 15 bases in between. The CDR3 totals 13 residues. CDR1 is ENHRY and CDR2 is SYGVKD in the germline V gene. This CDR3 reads CATRDRMDEKLFF. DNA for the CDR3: TGTGCCACCAGGGACCGTATGGATGAAAAACTGTTTTTT.

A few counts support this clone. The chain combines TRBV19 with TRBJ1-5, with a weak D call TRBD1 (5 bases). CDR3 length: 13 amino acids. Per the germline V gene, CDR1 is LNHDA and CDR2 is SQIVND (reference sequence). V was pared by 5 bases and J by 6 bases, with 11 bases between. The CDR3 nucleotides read TGTGCCAGTAGTGGGGGTTTGCGTCAGCCCCAGCATTTT. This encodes CASSGGLRQPQHF. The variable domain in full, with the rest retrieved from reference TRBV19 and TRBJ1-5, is DGGITQSPKYLFRKEGQNVTLSCEQNLNHDAMYWYRQDPGQGLRLIYYSQIVNDFQKGDIAEGYSVSREKKESFPLTVTSAQKNPTAFYLCASSGGLRQPQHFGDGTRLSIL.

The CDR3 loop reads CASSEAGTEAFF. The CDR3 DNA follows: TGTGCCAGCAGTGAAGCGGGCACTGAAGCTTTCTTT. The V and J genes are TRBV2 and TRBJ1-1; D is undetermined. The length of the CDR3 is 12 residues. V gave up 0 bases and J gave up 4 bases, with 3 bases separating them. Looked up from germline, CDR1 is SNHLY and CDR2 is FYNNEI.

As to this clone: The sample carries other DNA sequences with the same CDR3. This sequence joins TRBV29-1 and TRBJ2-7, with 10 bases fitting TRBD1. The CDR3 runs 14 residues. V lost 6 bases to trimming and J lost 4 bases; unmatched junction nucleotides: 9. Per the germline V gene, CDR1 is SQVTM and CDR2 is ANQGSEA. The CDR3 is CSVGRDRGGYEQYF. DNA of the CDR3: TGCAGCGTAGGAAGGGACAGGGGAGGGTACGAGCAGTACTTC.

CDR3 sequence: CASSRRVAGGQETQYF. DNA of the CDR3: TGTGCCAGCAGCCGTCGGGTAGCGGGGGGCCAAGAGACCCAGTACTTC. This chain joins TRBV5-6 and TRBJ2-5; 10 bases are shared with TRBD2. CDR1 and CDR2 from the germline V gene are SGHDT and YYEEEE. There are 16 residues in the CDR3. The V segment lost 4 bases and the J segment 1 base; nucleotides outside the gene matches: 7.

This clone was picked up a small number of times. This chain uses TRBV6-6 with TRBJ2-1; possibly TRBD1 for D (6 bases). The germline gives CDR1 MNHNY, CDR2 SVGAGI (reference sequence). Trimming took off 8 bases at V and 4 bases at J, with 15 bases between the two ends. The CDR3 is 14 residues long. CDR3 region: CASAADRRYNEQFF. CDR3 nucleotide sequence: TGTGCCAGCGCCGCAGACAGGAGATACAATGAGCAGTTCTTC.

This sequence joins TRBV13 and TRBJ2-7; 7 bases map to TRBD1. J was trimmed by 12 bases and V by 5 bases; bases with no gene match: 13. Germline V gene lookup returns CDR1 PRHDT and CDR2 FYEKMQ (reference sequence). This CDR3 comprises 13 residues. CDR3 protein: CASSNGPNRGLYF. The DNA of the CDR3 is TGTGCCAGCAGCAACGGACCTAACAGGGGCCTGTACTTC.

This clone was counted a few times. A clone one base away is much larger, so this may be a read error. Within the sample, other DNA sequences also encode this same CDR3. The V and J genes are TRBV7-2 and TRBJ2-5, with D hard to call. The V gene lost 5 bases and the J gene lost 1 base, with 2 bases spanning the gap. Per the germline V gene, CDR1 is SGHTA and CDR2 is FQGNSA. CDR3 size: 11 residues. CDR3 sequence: CASSAQETQYF. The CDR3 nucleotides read TGTGCCAGCAGCGCCCAAGAGACCCAGTACTTC.

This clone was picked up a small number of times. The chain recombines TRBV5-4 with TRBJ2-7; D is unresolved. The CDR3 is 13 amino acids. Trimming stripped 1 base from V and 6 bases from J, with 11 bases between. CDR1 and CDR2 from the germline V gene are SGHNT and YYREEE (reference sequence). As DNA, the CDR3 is TGTGCCAGCAGCTTGTGGCAGGCCTCCGAGCAGTACTTC. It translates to CASSLWQASEQYF.

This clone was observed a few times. DNA of the CDR3: TGTGCCAGCAGCCCCGTTGTTGCGACCGGGGAGCTGTTTTTT. It translates to CASSPVVATGELFF. This sequence joins TRBV11-2 and TRBJ2-2, with D unclear. This CDR3 has 14 amino acids. Germline CDR1 and CDR2: SGHAT and FQNNGV. Trimming left V 5 bases short and J 5 bases short, with 12 bases between.

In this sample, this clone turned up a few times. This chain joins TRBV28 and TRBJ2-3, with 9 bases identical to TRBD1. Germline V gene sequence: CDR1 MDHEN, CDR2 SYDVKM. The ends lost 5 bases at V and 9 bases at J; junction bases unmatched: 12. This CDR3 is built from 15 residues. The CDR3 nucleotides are TGTGCCAGCAGTCGCCGGGACAGGGACGCAAAGACGCAGTATTTT. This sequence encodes CASSRRDRDAKTQYF.

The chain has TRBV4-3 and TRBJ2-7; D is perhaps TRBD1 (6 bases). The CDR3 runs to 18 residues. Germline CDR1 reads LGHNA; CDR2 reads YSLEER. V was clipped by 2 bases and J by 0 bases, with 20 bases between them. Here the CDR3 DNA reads TGCGCCAGCAGCCAATTCTTGCCCGGGACACAAAGCTCCTACGAGCAGTACTTC. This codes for CASSQFLPGTQSSYEQYF.

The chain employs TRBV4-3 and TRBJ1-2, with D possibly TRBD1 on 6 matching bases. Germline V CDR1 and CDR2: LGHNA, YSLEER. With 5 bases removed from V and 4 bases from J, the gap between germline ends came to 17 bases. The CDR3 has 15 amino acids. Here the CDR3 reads CASSFTPGQVYGYTF. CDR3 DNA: TGCGCCAGCAGCTTTACTCCGGGACAAGTCTATGGCTACACCTTC.

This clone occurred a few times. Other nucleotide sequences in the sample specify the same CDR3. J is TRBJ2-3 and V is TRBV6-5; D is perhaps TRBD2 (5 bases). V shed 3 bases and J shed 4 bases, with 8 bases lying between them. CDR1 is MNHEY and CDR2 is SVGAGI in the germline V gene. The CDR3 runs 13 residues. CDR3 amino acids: CASSYLGADTQYF. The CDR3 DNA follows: TGTGCCAGCAGTTATTTGGGAGCAGATACGCAGTATTTT.

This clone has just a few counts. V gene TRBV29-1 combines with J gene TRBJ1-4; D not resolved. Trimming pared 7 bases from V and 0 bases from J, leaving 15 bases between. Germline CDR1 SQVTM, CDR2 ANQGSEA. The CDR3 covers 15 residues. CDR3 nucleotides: TGCAGCGACAAACAGTTAGCCGCAACTAATGAAAAACTGTTTTTT. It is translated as CSDKQLAATNEKLFF.